These 20 T cell receptor beta chains originate from one sample sequenced in a study of control samples from healthy donors and cancer patients. Profiling relied on immunoSEQ multiplex PCR, and the TCRdb table lists in-frame clones only, not all of them. The sample includes under 70,000 clones, approximately 86% of them seen just once. The source material was blood. These receptors all come from a man aged 50-59 years in good health.

The gene calls are TRBV5-6 and TRBJ2-2; D might be TRBD2 (6 bases). The length of the CDR3 is 16 residues. The ends were cut back, 0 bases at V and 1 base at J, with 10 bases in the middle. Germline CDR1 SGHDT, CDR2 YYEEEE. CDR3 coding DNA: TGTGCCAGCAGCTTGGTTTACGGGGGGAACACCGGGGAGCTGTTTTTT. This translates into CASSLVYGGNTGELFF.

The V and J genes are TRBV7-2 and TRBJ1-5; 11 nucleotides agree with TRBD1. With 2 bases clipped from V and 7 bases from J, the junction kept 4 bases outside the gene matches. The CDR3 length is 15 residues. Germline assignment: CDR1 SGHTA and CDR2 FQGNSA. CDR3 DNA: TGTGCCAGCAGCTTAAGGACAGGGGGCAGGCAGCCCCAGCATTTT. Its translation is CASSLRTGGRQPQHF.

V and J are TRBV25-1 and TRBJ2-2, with unresolved D. The V gene lost 6 bases and the J gene lost 3 bases, with 5 bases spanning the gap. The CDR3 is made up of 12 amino acids. From germline, CDR1 is MGHDK and CDR2 SYGVNS. The CDR3 loop is CASRDYTGELFF. DNA for the CDR3: TGTGCCAGCAGGGATTACACCGGGGAGCTGTTTTTT.

J is TRBJ2-7 and V is TRBV7-2, with TRBD2 matching 14 bases. Germline CDR1 reads SGHTA; CDR2 reads FQGNSA. V shed 5 bases and J 7 bases; nucleotides not matched to a gene: 7. The CDR3 length is 15 residues. This chain's CDR3 is CASSVTSGRAFEQYF. The DNA of the CDR3 is TGTGCCAGCAGCGTGACTAGCGGGAGGGCCTTTGAGCAGTACTTC.

This clone was detected only once. The chain recombines TRBV6-5 with TRBJ2-7, with 7 bases lining up with TRBD2. V was pared by 5 bases and J by 2 bases, with 6 bases of the junction left unmatched. Germline lookup yields CDR1 MNHEY and CDR2 SVGAGI. The CDR3 loop spans 14 amino acids. The CDR3 is CASSIAGATYEQYF. For the CDR3, the DNA is TGTGCCAGCAGTATAGCGGGCGCGACCTACGAGCAGTACTTC.

The chain couples TRBV29-1 to TRBJ2-6, with no clear D. The CDR3 has 13 amino acids. The germline V gene has CDR1 SQVTM and CDR2 ANQGSEA. The V end lost 5 bases, the J end lost 2 bases, and 7 bases lay between the germline ends. The CDR3 DNA follows: TGCAGCGTTCTAGGTGCTGGGGCCAACGTCCTGACTTTC. Protein product: CSVLGAGANVLTF.

V usage is TRBV11-3 and J usage is TRBJ2-5; TRBD2 agrees at 12 bases. After removal of 6 bases from V and 0 bases from J, the junction contained 14 bases not matched to a gene. The CDR3 runs to 19 residues. The V gene's germline CDR1 is SGHNT and CDR2 YENEEA. DNA for the CDR3: TGTGCCAGCAGTTTCCCTAGCGGGAGGGCCTTCCGGTACCAAGAGACCCAGTACTTC. Its protein product is CASSFPSGRAFRYQETQYF.

CDR3 protein: CASSFLAGGYEQYF. For the CDR3, the DNA is TGCGCCAGCAGCTTCCTAGCGGGAGGGTACGAGCAGTACTTC. V usage is TRBV5-1 and J usage is TRBJ2-7; 12 positions match TRBD2. CDR3 length: 14 residues. Germline V gene lookup returns CDR1 SGHRS and CDR2 YFSETQ. Trimming took 2 bases from V and 4 from J; bases not matched to a gene: 1.

This CDR3 is CASSSKGAEGEQYF. The CDR3 region has the DNA TGTGCCAGTAGTAGTAAGGGGGCAGAAGGCGAGCAGTACTTC. The chain links TRBV19 to TRBJ2-7, with TRBD1 matching over 7 bases. In germline, CDR1 is LNHDA, CDR2 SQIVND (reference sequence). The J segment lost 6 bases and the V segment lost 4 bases, leaving 9 bases of the junction unmatched. There are 14 residues in the CDR3.

The chain links TRBV7-9 to TRBJ1-1; a possible D gene is TRBD1 (6 bases). Germline-derived CDR1 and CDR2 are SEHNR and FQNEAQ (reference sequence). V was shortened by 5 bases and J by 2 bases, with 12 bases between the two germline ends. CDR3 size: 14 residues. The CDR3, as DNA: TGTGCCAGCAGCCGGCAACAGGGAAACACTGAAGCTTTCTTT. Its translation: CASSRQQGNTEAFF.

J is TRBJ2-1 and V is TRBV6-5, with 13 nucleotides matching TRBD2. The germline gives CDR1 MNHEY, CDR2 SVGAGI. The CDR3 loop spans 15 amino acids. V was pared by 7 bases and J by 5 bases, with 5 bases of the junction left unmatched. The CDR3: CASKVGTSGNNEQFF. CDR3 coding DNA: TGTGCCAGCAAGGTAGGGACTAGCGGGAACAATGAGCAGTTCTTC.

The chain recombines TRBV24-1 with TRBJ2-2; weak D call: TRBD2 (6 bases). Germline V gives CDR1 KGHDR, CDR2 SFDVKD. V shed 2 bases and J shed 7 bases, with 13 bases lying between them. This CDR3 has 15 residues. CDR3 amino acids: CATSDSRRGHGELFF. The CDR3 DNA reads as TGTGCCACCAGTGATTCTCGGCGGGGCCACGGGGAGCTGTTTTTT.

The V call is TRBV6-2 or TRBV6-3, the J call TRBJ1-2, with D perhaps TRBD1 (6 bases). CDR1 and CDR2 (germline): MNHEY, SVGEGT. Trimming took off 6 bases at V and 7 bases at J, with 18 bases between the two ends. This CDR3 spans 14 amino acids. The CDR3 spells CASSLEWGALGYTF. CDR3 DNA sequence: TGTGCCAGCAGCCTCGAATGGGGGGCACTTGGCTACACCTTC.

The chain joins TRBV6-6 to TRBJ2-2, with TRBD2 as a possible D gene (7 bases). Trimming pared 5 bases from V and 6 bases from J, leaving 22 bases between. The CDR3 is 17 residues long. The germline gives CDR1 MNHNY, CDR2 SVGAGI (reference sequence). CDR3 nucleotide sequence: TGTGCCAGCAGTCACCCCGTAGGGGGGGCGCGGTCCGGGGAGCTGTTTTTT. Translating it yields CASSHPVGGARSGELFF.

V usage is TRBV25-1 and J usage is TRBJ1-1; D unclear. The CDR3 totals 12 residues. Trimming took 1 base from V and 10 from J, leaving 10 bases between them. The germline gives CDR1 MGHDK, CDR2 SYGVNS. The CDR3 protein is CASSEFLGRAFF. CDR3 DNA sequence: TGTGCCAGCAGTGAATTTCTAGGACGAGCTTTCTTT.

This clone has a single count. This chain links TRBV2 with TRBJ2-7, with D possibly called TRBD1 or TRBD2 (5 bases each). This CDR3 comprises 14 residues. Trimming cost V 2 bases and J 5 bases, with 13 bases left between them. Germline V lookup: CDR1 SNHLY, CDR2 FYNNEI. The CDR3 nucleotides read TGTGCCAGCAGTGAAATCTTGTGGGGGAACGAGCAGTACTTC. It translates to CASSEILWGNEQYF.

The chain joins TRBV19 to TRBJ2-1; TRBD2 might be the D (6 bases). The V end lost 6 bases, the J end lost 7 bases, and 10 bases lay between the germline ends. Germline V CDR1 and CDR2: LNHDA, SQIVND (reference sequence). The length of the CDR3 is 12 residues. The CDR3 sequence is CASRLAGNEQFF. CDR3 nucleotides: TGTGCCAGTAGACTAGCCGGAAATGAGCAGTTCTTC.

The genes are TRBV28 and TRBJ1-5; 7 bases agree with TRBD1. Germline V gene data show CDR1 as MDHEN and CDR2 as SYDVKM. CDR3 size: 15 residues. Germline trimming cut 5 bases from V and 7 bases from J; bases unmatched to any gene: 11. The CDR3 DNA sequence: TGTGCCAGCAGTCGACAGGGAAGCGGTTGGCAGCCCCAGCATTTT. Translation gives CASSRQGSGWQPQHF. Supplemented by reference TRBV28 and TRBJ1-5, the full variable domain reads DVKVTQSSRYLVKRTGEKVFLECVQDMDHENMFWYRQDPGLGLRLIYFSYDVKMKEKGDIPEGYSVSREKKERFSLILESASTNQTSMYLCASSRQGSGWQPQHFGDGTRLSIL.

The chain combines TRBV20-1 with TRBJ2-5; 13 bases are a match to TRBD2. V shed 4 bases and J 2 bases; nucleotides not matched to a gene: 4. The CDR3 is 15 amino acids. Germline CDR1 DFQATT, CDR2 SNEGSKA (reference sequence). DNA of the CDR3: TGCAGTGCTACTGAACTAGCGGGAGGGCAAGAGACCCAGTACTTC. Translation: CSATELAGGQETQYF.

The rearrangement uses TRBV28 and TRBJ2-1; the D call may be TRBD1 or TRBD2 (5 bases each). This CDR3 spans 16 amino acids. V lost 6 bases and J lost 4, with 19 bases in between. Germline CDR1 is MDHEN and CDR2 is SYDVKM. CDR3 protein: CASSHGDSRQYNEQFF. The DNA for the CDR3 is TGTGCCAGCAGCCACGGGGATAGCAGACAGTACAATGAGCAGTTCTTC.